Given below is one T cell receptor beta chain in context. The data were taken from a study of cytomegalovirus exposure and HLA in healthy donors. PCR amplification relied on 60 Vbeta primers (plus 13 Jbeta primers). Measured with immunoSEQ multiplex PCR; TCRdb has only the in-frame clones, and not every one. The table lists 100,000 to 150,000 clones, roughly 80% of them singletons, with about 3% in the top ten. Germline V lookup: CDR1 SGHRS, CDR2 YFSETQ. J was trimmed by 8 bases and V by 1 base; bases with no gene match: 18. The CDR3 spans 18 residues. The sequence was obtained from a man under 40 in good health and CMV-seronegative. The rearrangement uses TRBV5-1 and TRBJ1-2; TRBD1 agrees at 9 bases. Specimen: PBMCs. The CDR3 here is CASSLTPWSTGGAGGYTF. The CDR3 DNA follows: TGCGCCAGCAGCTTGACGCCTTGGTCTACAGGGGGCGCTGGGGGCTACACCTTC.